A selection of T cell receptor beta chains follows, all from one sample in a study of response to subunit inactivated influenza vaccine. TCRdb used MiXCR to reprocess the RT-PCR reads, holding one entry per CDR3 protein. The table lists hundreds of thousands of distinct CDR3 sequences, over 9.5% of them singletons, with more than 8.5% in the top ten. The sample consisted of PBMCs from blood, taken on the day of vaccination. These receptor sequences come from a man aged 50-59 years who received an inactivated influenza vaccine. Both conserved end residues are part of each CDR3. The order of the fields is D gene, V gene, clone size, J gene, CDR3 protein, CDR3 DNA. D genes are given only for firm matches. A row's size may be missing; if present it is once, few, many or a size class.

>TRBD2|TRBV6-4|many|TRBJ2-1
CASSPTSGSGYEQFF
TGTGCCAGCAGTCCAACTAGCGGGAGTGGCTATGAGCAGTTCTTC
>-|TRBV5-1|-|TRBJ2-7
CASSPLGASYEQYF
TGCGCCAGCAGCCCCCTCGGGGCCTCCTACGAGCAGTACTTC
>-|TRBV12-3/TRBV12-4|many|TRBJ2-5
CASSFTGETQYF
TGTGCCAGCAGTTTTACGGGCGAGACCCAGTACTTC
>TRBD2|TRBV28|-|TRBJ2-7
CASSFLIGTSGYEQYF
TGTGCCAGCAGTTTCCTGATTGGGACTAGCGGCTACGAGCAGTACTTC
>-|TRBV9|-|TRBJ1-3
CASSVAPAQSSGNTIYF
TGTGCCAGCAGCGTAGCCCCGGCCCAGAGCTCTGGAAACACCATATATTTT
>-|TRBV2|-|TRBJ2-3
CASSERRGGTDTQYF
TGTGCCAGCAGTGAAAGGAGGGGTGGCACAGATACGCAGTATTTT
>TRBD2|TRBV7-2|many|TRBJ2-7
CASSLSPGGTYEQYF
TGTGCCAGCAGCTTATCGCCGGGAGGGACTTACGAGCAGTACTTC
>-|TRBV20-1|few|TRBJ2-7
CSAREQGYEQYF
TGCAGTGCTAGAGAACAGGGCTACGAGCAGTACTTC
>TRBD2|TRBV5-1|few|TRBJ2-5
CASSPGTSETQYF
TGCGCCAGCAGCCCTGGGACTAGTGAGACCCAGTACTTC
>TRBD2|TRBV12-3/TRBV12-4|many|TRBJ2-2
CASSSNFLGAGTGELFF
TGTGCCAGCAGCTCCAACTTCTTGGGAGCGGGGACTGGGGAGCTGTTTTTT
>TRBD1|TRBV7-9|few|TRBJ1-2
CASSGSGTGYGYTF
TGTGCCAGCAGCGGATCCGGGACAGGCTATGGCTACACCTTC
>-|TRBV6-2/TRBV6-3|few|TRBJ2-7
CASSYSLLSSYYEQYF
TGTGCCAGCAGTTACTCGCTACTGAGTTCCTACTACGAGCAGTACTTC
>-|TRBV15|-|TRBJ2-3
CATSRDPAPTDTQYF
TGTGCCACCAGCAGAGATCCAGCGCCCACAGATACGCAGTATTTT
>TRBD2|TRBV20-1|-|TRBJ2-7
CSATGSGGRSSYEQYF
TGCAGTGCTACTGGTTCGGGCGGGAGAAGCTCCTACGAGCAGTACTTC
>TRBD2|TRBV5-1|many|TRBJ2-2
CASSWMGLAGGVTGELFF
TGCGCCAGCAGCTGGATGGGACTAGCGGGAGGTGTCACCGGGGAGCTGTTTTTT
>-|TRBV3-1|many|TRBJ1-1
CASSPRLLNTEAFF
TGTGCCAGCAGCCCCAGACTCCTGAACACTGAAGCTTTCTTT
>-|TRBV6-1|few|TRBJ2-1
CASSSPGHTYNEQFF
TGTGCCAGCAGCTCCCCGGGACATACCTACAATGAGCAGTTCTTC
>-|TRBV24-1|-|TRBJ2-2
CATSSPTGVGELFF
TGTGCCACCAGCTCTCCCACTGGGGTCGGGGAGCTGTTTTTT
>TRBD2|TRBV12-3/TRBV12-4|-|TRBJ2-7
CASSLAGGPIEQYF
TGTGCCAGCAGCCTAGCGGGAGGGCCGATCGAGCAGTACTTC
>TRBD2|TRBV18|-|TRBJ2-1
CASSDTSGGYSSYNEQFF
TGTGCCAGCTCAGATACTAGCGGGGGGTATAGCTCCTACAATGAGCAGTTCTTC
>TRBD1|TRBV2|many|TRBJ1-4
CASNEDRVGKLFF
TGTGCCAGCAATGAGGACAGGGTCGGGAAACTGTTTTTT
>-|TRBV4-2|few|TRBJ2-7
CASSQDPPDRQYF
TGTGCCAGCAGCCAAGATCCCCCTGACCGGCAGTACTTC
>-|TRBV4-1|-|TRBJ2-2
CASSQVKQGISTGELFF
TGCGCCAGCAGCCAAGTGAAACAGGGTATCAGCACCGGGGAGCTGTTTTTT
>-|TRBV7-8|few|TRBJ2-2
CASSTHRQSPTGELFF
TGTGCCAGCAGCACCCACCGACAGTCCCCCACCGGGGAGCTGTTTTTT
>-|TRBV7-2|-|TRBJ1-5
CASSFQETIQPQHF
TGTGCCAGCAGCTTTCAGGAGACTATTCAGCCCCAGCATTTT
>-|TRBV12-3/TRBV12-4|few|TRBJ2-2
CASSPRAPANTGELFF
TGTGCCAGCAGTCCCCGGGCCCCCGCGAACACCGGGGAGCTGTTTTTT
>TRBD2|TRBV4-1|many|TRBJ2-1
CASSQTSGGAVGEQFF
TGCGCCAGCAGCCAAACAAGCGGGGGGGCCGTAGGTGAGCAGTTCTTC
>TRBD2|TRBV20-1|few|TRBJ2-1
CSASAQRGYNEQFF
TGCAGTGCTAGCGCCCAGCGGGGGTACAATGAGCAGTTCTTC
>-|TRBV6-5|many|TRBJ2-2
CASSYAYRDNTGELFF
TGTGCCAGCAGTTACGCGTACAGAGATAACACCGGGGAGCTGTTTTTT
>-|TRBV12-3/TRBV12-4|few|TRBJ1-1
CASSLALRVEAFF
TGTGCCAGCAGTTTAGCCCTACGAGTCGAGGCTTTCTTT
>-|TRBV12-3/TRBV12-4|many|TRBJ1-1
CASSPVGAGVNTEAFF
TGTGCCAGCAGTCCCGTCGGGGCAGGGGTAAACACTGAAGCTTTCTTT
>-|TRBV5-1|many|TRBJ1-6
CASSDPTYNSPLHF
TGCGCCAGCAGCGACCCCACCTATAATTCACCCCTCCACTTT
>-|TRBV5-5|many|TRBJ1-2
CASTRQASHYGYTF
TGTGCCAGCACCCGACAGGCGTCGCACTATGGCTACACCTTC
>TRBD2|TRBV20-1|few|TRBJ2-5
CSAASSGEETQYF
TGCAGTGCTGCCTCTAGCGGGGAGGAGACCCAGTACTTC
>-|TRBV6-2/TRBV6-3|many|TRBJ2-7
CASNLGRTTYEQYF
TGTGCCAGCAACCTTGGACGCACCACCTACGAGCAGTACTTC
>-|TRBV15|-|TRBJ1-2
CATSPNSNYGYTF
TGTGCCACCTCCCCGAATTCTAACTATGGCTACACCTTC
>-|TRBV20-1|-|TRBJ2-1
CSARDTLQTLYNEQFF
TGCAGTGCTAGAGATACGCTACAAACACTCTACAATGAGCAGTTCTTC
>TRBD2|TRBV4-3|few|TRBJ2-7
CASSQDLAGGPIGEQYF
TGCGCCAGCAGCCAAGATCTCGCGGGAGGGCCCATTGGCGAGCAGTACTTC
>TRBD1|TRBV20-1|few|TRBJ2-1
CSARETTGSSYNEQFF
TGCAGTGCTAGAGAAACGACAGGGTCTTCCTACAATGAGCAGTTCTTC
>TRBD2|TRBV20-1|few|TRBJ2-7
CSGAGGHEQYF
TGCAGCGGCGCGGGAGGCCACGAGCAGTACTTC
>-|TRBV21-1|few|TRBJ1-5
CASSEDVGVFNQPQHF
TGTGCCAGCAGCGAGGATGTTGGGGTTTTCAATCAGCCCCAGCATTTT
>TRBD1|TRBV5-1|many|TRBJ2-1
CASSWIGTVNEQFF
TGCGCCAGCAGCTGGATCGGGACAGTCAATGAGCAGTTCTTC
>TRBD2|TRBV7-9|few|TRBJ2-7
CASSLETGGIYEQYF
TGTGCCAGCAGCTTAGAGACGGGAGGTATCTACGAGCAGTACTTC
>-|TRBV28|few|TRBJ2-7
CASSKETSHRFYEQYF
TGTGCCAGCAGTAAAGAGACTAGTCACCGTTTCTACGAGCAGTACTTC
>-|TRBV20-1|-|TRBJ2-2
CSASRVNTGELFF
TGCAGTGCTAGCAGGGTAAACACCGGGGAGCTGTTTTTT
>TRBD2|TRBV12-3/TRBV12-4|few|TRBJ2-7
CATSLAGVSYEQYF
TGTGCCACCAGCTTAGCGGGAGTCTCCTACGAGCAGTACTTC
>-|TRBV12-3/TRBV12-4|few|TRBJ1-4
CASSLGTREKLFF
TGTGCCAGCAGTCTCGGGACGCGTGAAAAACTGTTTTTT
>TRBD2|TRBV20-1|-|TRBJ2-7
CSAHPMTSVSYEQYF
TGCAGTGCCCACCCCATGACTAGCGTCTCCTACGAGCAGTACTTC
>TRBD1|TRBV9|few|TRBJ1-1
CASSLSTGGQTEAFF
TGTGCCAGCAGCTTATCAACAGGGGGCCAGACCGAAGCTTTCTTT
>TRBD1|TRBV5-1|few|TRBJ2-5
CASSLGPGGEETQYF
TGCGCCAGCAGCTTGGGCCCAGGGGGTGAGGAGACCCAGTACTTC
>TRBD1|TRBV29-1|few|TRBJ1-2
CSVERTGGTGYTF
TGCAGCGTTGAGCGAACAGGGGGTACTGGCTACACCTTC
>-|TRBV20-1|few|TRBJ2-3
CSARGRTSTDTQYF
TGCAGTGCTAGAGGACGGACTAGCACAGATACGCAGTATTTT
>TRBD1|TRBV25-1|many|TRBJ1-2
CASSESGQARFTF
TGTGCCAGCAGTGAATCGGGACAGGCTCGTTTCACCTTC
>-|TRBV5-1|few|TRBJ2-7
CASSLGTASEQYF
TGCGCCAGCAGCTTGGGAACCGCCAGCGAGCAGTACTTC
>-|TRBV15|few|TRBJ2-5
CATSGSLGLQGETQYF
TGTGCCACCAGCGGCTCATTGGGGCTTCAAGGGGAGACCCAGTACTTC
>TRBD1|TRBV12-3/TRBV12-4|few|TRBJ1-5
CASSLMGQNQPQHF
TGTGCCAGCAGTTTAATGGGACAGAATCAGCCCCAGCATTTT
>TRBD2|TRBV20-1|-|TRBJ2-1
CSASPSGIRASQFF
TGCAGTGCTAGTCCTAGCGGGATCCGGGCGTCGCAGTTCTTC
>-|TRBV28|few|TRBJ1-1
CASSLPQGSTEAFF
TGTGCCAGCAGTCTCCCACAGGGAAGCACTGAAGCTTTCTTT
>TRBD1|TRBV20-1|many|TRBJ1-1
CSYRQGVVSTEAFF
TGCAGTTACCGACAGGGGGTTGTCAGCACTGAAGCTTTCTTT
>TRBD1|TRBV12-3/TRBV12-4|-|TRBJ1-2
CASSFPDREDGYTF
TGTGCCAGCAGTTTCCCGGACAGGGAGGATGGCTACACCTTC